The 15 T cell receptor beta chains in this list originate from one sample, sequenced in a study of response to subunit inactivated influenza vaccine. TCRdb analysed the RT-PCR reads with MiXCR anew, one entry per CDR3 protein. The sample lists more than 500,000 distinct CDR3 sequences; 11% were seen once. This same sample was also taken into another study, of T cells expressing NK-cell markers. As that study records: Production of TCR beta cDNA relied on 5'RACE template switching with UMIs.

Sequencing used PBMCs from blood, obtained on the day of vaccination. The receptor set was obtained from a man aged 50-60 years who received an inactivated influenza vaccine.

The rearrangement links TRBV14 to TRBJ2-2, with 7 positions matching TRBD1. The CDR3 has 17 residues. In germline, CDR1 is SGHDN, CDR2 FVKESK. V lost 0 bases and J lost 7; bases outside the gene matches: 11. The CDR3 DNA sequence: TGTGCCAGCAGCCAAGATCATTCGAGGGGGCGGATCGGGGAGCTGTTTTTT. As protein: CASSQDHSRGRIGELFF.

This clonotype was recorded many times. V is TRBV20-1 and J is TRBJ2-1; D remains unclear. This CDR3 has 14 residues. Germline loops: CDR1 DFQATT, CDR2 SNEGSKA (reference sequence). Trimming left V 0 bases short and J 1 base short, with 7 bases between. CDR3 coding DNA: TGCAGTGCTAGAGATAAGGGTTCCTACAATGAGCAGTTCTTC. Translating it yields CSARDKGSYNEQFF.

This rearrangement joins TRBV7-9 to TRBJ2-2; TRBD2 might be the D (6 bases). The CDR3 spans 15 residues. The germline V and J ends were trimmed by 3 bases and 2 bases, with 10 bases remaining between them. Germline V gives CDR1 SEHNR, CDR2 FQNEAQ (reference sequence). The DNA for the CDR3 is TGTGCCAGCAGCTTCGGCGGGGAAAACACCGGGGAGCTGTTTTTT. It encodes CASSFGGENTGELFF.

This clonotype appeared a few times. This chain connects TRBV28 to TRBJ2-2; D remains unclear. Germline lookup yields CDR1 MDHEN and CDR2 SYDVKM. The CDR3 totals 16 residues. Trimming cost V 3 bases and J 0 bases, with 11 bases left between them. In DNA form, the CDR3 reads TGTGCCAGCAGTTTGTGGCCGGGCACGAACACCGGGGAGCTGTTTTTT. It yields the protein CASSLWPGTNTGELFF. Filled out from reference TRBV28 and TRBJ2-2, the complete variable domain reads DVKVTQSSRYLVKRTGEKVFLECVQDMDHENMFWYRQDPGLGLRLIYFSYDVKMKEKGDIPEGYSVSREKKERFSLILESASTNQTSMYLCASSLWPGTNTGELFFGEGSRLTVL.

In this sample, this clonotype turned up a few times. The J gene is TRBJ2-2, the V gene TRBV7-8, with D possibly being TRBD1 (6 bases). V was shortened by 1 base and J by 8 bases, with 11 bases between the two germline ends. Germline V gives CDR1 SGHVS, CDR2 FQNEAQ. The length of the CDR3 is 14 residues. CDR3 region: CASSLGQASGELFF. DNA for the CDR3: TGTGCCAGCAGCTTAGGACAGGCTTCGGGGGAGCTGTTTTTT.

Only a few counts were recorded for this clonotype. The chain carries TRBV27 and TRBJ2-3; D uncertain. Germline lookup yields CDR1 MNHEY and CDR2 SMNVEV (reference sequence). Trimming removed 4 bases at V and 1 base at J, with 9 bases between. The CDR3 spans 14 residues. This CDR3 is CASSSEDGTDTQYF. CDR3 sequence (DNA): TGTGCCAGCAGTTCCGAGGATGGCACAGATACGCAGTATTTT.

The chain recombines TRBV12-3 or TRBV12-4 with TRBJ1-3; D call uncertain. The CDR3 spans 15 residues. Trimming left V 7 bases short and J 2 bases short, with 15 bases between. CDR3 loop: CASNSPVGTGNTIYF. The CDR3 DNA reads TGTGCCAGCAACTCACCGGTGGGAACTGGAAACACCATATATTTT.

This clonotype was recorded many times. J is TRBJ2-1 and V is TRBV20-1; no firm D call. Germline assignment: CDR1 DFQATT and CDR2 SNEGSKA (reference sequence). Trimming removed 1 base at V and 0 bases at J, with 7 bases between. The CDR3 has 14 residues. CDR3 loop: CSARAQNSYNEQFF. Written as DNA, the CDR3 is TGCAGTGCTAGAGCACAAAACTCCTACAATGAGCAGTTCTTC.

The chain combines TRBV20-1 with TRBJ2-5, with 8 bases that match TRBD2. The germline V gene has CDR1 DFQATT and CDR2 SNEGSKA (reference sequence). This CDR3 has 12 amino acids. J gave up 6 bases and V 7 bases, and 7 bases lay outside the gene matches. The CDR3 loop reads CSVRTSRKTQYF. DNA of the CDR3: TGCAGTGTGAGGACTAGCCGAAAGACCCAGTACTTC.

The chain joins TRBV2 to TRBJ1-2, with TRBD1 matching 7 bases. The CDR3 contains 13 residues. CDR1 is SNHLY and CDR2 is FYNNEI in the germline V gene. V was clipped by 5 bases and J by 7 bases; unmatched bases: 7. Written as DNA, the CDR3 is TGTGCCAGCAGTCTGCAGGGGGAGAGTGGCTACACCTTC. This encodes CASSLQGESGYTF.

This clonotype was counted between two and nine times. V is TRBV9 and J is TRBJ2-7; maybe TRBD2 (7 bases). V lost 0 bases to trimming and J lost 2 bases, with 12 bases between them. Germline V gene sequence: CDR1 SGDLS, CDR2 YYNGEE. The CDR3 has 15 amino acids. The CDR3 DNA is TGTGCCAGCAGCGTAGGAGGGGGAGGGCCCTACGAGCAGTACTTC. Amino acid sequence: CASSVGGGGPYEQYF.

The table lists this clonotype with a few counts. This sequence joins TRBV29-1 and TRBJ2-3; 13 bases map to TRBD2. The length of the CDR3 is 14 residues. With V trimmed by 6 bases and J by 4 bases, 4 bases remained unmatched. CDR1 and CDR2 (germline): SQVTM, ANQGSEA. The CDR3 loop reads CSVRTSGSADTQYF. CDR3 DNA: TGCAGCGTCCGGACTAGCGGGAGCGCAGATACGCAGTATTTT.

This clonotype was counted between two and nine times. The V call is TRBV12-3 or TRBV12-4, the J call TRBJ1-1, with D possibly TRBD1 on 5 matching bases. The CDR3 consists of 14 residues. V lost 4 bases and J lost 11, with 20 bases in between. CDR3 nucleotides: TGTGCCAGCAGTTCAGGCCCACAGGCCCGGGGGGCTTTCTTT. Translation gives CASSSGPQARGAFF.

This clonotype has more than one count but fewer than ten. This chain connects TRBV4-2 to TRBJ2-5; possibly TRBD2 for D (7 bases). V was shortened by 5 bases and J by 2 bases, with 21 bases between the two germline ends. This CDR3 comprises 17 residues. Per germline, CDR1 LGHNA and CDR2 YNFKEQ. CDR3 nucleotides: TGTGCCAGCAGCAAAAGCGGCGGGGGCGCCGGTCAAGAGACCCAGTACTTC. Amino acid sequence: CASSKSGGGAGQETQYF.

V gene TRBV6-2 or TRBV6-3 combines with J gene TRBJ2-7, with 9 bases aligning to TRBD1. This CDR3 has 14 amino acids. V shed 10 bases and J 5 bases; nucleotides not matched to a gene: 12. In germline, CDR1 is MNHEY, CDR2 SVGEGT. The CDR3 DNA sequence: TGTGCCACCAGAAGTCCCGGGACAGGGAACGAGCAGTACTTC. Translating gives CATRSPGTGNEQYF.